This is a list of T cell receptor beta chains from one sample in a study of T cell responses to AZD1222 COVID-19 vaccine. Generated by immunoSEQ multiplex PCR, the TCRdb table keeps only in-frame clones and is missing some. Counted here are roughly 160,000 clones, 92% occurring once; the ten biggest clones make up over 1.5%. The sequences come from peripheral blood, collected on day 0 of AZD1222 vaccination. Receptor source: an adult in good health. Each CDR3 is given without its conserved first and last residue. Size is omitted from some rows. Given values are once, few, many or a class for expanded clones.

clone_size: .
j_call: TRBJ1-4
v_call: TRBV3-1/TRBV3-2
cdr3_aa: ASSQKGLEKLF

clone_size: .
j_call: TRBJ1-4
v_call: TRBV27
cdr3_aa: ASSLWGVNEKLF

clone_size: .
j_call: TRBJ1-2
v_call: TRBV5-8
cdr3_aa: ASTILRTGSGYT

clone_size: .
j_call: TRBJ1-5
v_call: TRBV7-6
cdr3_aa: ASSLGTDLYQPQH

clone_size: .
j_call: TRBJ2-7
v_call: TRBV7-2
cdr3_aa: ASSLVYLGGPEQY

clone_size: few
j_call: TRBJ1-4
v_call: TRBV28
cdr3_aa: ASSTRQGLNEKLF

clone_size: .
j_call: TRBJ2-3
v_call: TRBV4-2
cdr3_aa: ASSQVRAGGTDTQY

clone_size: .
j_call: TRBJ2-3
v_call: TRBV2
cdr3_aa: ASSFSLAGGTDTQY

clone_size: .
j_call: TRBJ1-6
v_call: TRBV2
cdr3_aa: ASMRDSWFSLH

clone_size: .
j_call: TRBJ1-5
v_call: TRBV19
cdr3_aa: ASSSGQGAYSNQPQH

clone_size: .
j_call: TRBJ2-1
v_call: TRBV6-5
cdr3_aa: ASGQYFNEQF

clone_size: .
j_call: TRBJ1-2
v_call: TRBV4-1
cdr3_aa: ASSQVGTGSYGYT

clone_size: .
j_call: TRBJ1-1
v_call: TRBV4-3
cdr3_aa: ASSQSRDSRNEAF

clone_size: .
j_call: TRBJ1-1
v_call: TRBV9
cdr3_aa: ASSVDGLWTEAF

clone_size: once
j_call: TRBJ1-1
v_call: TRBV9
cdr3_aa: ASSRRGADTEAF

clone_size: .
j_call: TRBJ1-5
v_call: TRBV11-2
cdr3_aa: ASSTGDQPQH

clone_size: .
j_call: TRBJ2-1
v_call: TRBV6-6
cdr3_aa: ASSYTGAYNEQF

clone_size: .
j_call: TRBJ1-5
v_call: TRBV19
cdr3_aa: ASKGGPRGNQPQH

clone_size: once
j_call: TRBJ2-2
v_call: TRBV5-4
cdr3_aa: ASSLVQGAGELF

clone_size: .
j_call: TRBJ1-1
v_call: TRBV18
cdr3_aa: ASSPWKSTEAF

clone_size: .
j_call: TRBJ2-1
v_call: TRBV7-3
cdr3_aa: ASSPSGASYNEQF

clone_size: .
j_call: TRBJ1-1
v_call: TRBV20-1
cdr3_aa: SAYDRSEAF

clone_size: .
j_call: TRBJ1-1
v_call: TRBV19
cdr3_aa: ASSIGVTGRGAF

clone_size: .
j_call: TRBJ2-5
v_call: TRBV5-4
cdr3_aa: ASSNPYQETQY

clone_size: .
j_call: TRBJ2-3
v_call: TRBV4-2
cdr3_aa: ASSPAVSGGTDTQY

clone_size: .
j_call: TRBJ1-1
v_call: TRBV9
cdr3_aa: ASSVEPLNRINTEAF

clone_size: .
j_call: TRBJ2-3
v_call: TRBV29-1
cdr3_aa: SVDPSGGNTQY

clone_size: .
j_call: TRBJ2-1
v_call: TRBV7-2
cdr3_aa: ASSPLGDEQF

clone_size: .
j_call: TRBJ2-5
v_call: TRBV10-2
cdr3_aa: ASSPLGSEETQY

clone_size: .
j_call: TRBJ1-1
v_call: TRBV18
cdr3_aa: ASSYDGHTEAF

clone_size: .
j_call: TRBJ1-6
v_call: TRBV6-4
cdr3_aa: ASSVTDRSSYNSPLH

clone_size: .
j_call: TRBJ1-4
v_call: TRBV2
cdr3_aa: ASSKNAVTNEKLF

clone_size: .
j_call: TRBJ2-4
v_call: TRBV19
cdr3_aa: ASSWDRRNIQY

clone_size: .
j_call: TRBJ1-4
v_call: TRBV6-2/TRBV6-3
cdr3_aa: ASSYRRATNEKLF

clone_size: .
j_call: TRBJ2-5
v_call: TRBV7-7
cdr3_aa: ASSLDVRETQY

clone_size: .
j_call: TRBJ1-4
v_call: TRBV18
cdr3_aa: ASSPLNEKLF

clone_size: .
j_call: TRBJ2-1
v_call: TRBV19
cdr3_aa: ASTPQGQGAYNEQF

clone_size: .
j_call: TRBJ1-1
v_call: TRBV5-1
cdr3_aa: ASSPVLDTEAF

clone_size: .
j_call: TRBJ2-6
v_call: TRBV5-1
cdr3_aa: ASSLGGHSGANVLT

clone_size: .
j_call: TRBJ2-5
v_call: TRBV5-1
cdr3_aa: ASSLAGSQETQY